This is a list of T cell receptor beta chains from one sample in a study of cytomegalovirus exposure and HLA in healthy donors. TCRdb's copy holds only in-frame clones and misses some; the assay was immunoSEQ multiplex PCR. This sample has 100,000 or so clones, with around 76% found just once. Sequencing used PBMCs. These receptors all come from a man younger than 45 in good health and CMV-seropositive. Both conserved end residues are part of each CDR3. D genes are given only for firm matches. Not all rows give a size; the values are once, few, many and, for expanded clones, a class.

DNA: TGTGCCAGCAGCTTGGCGCAGACCTACGAGCAGTACTTC; CDR3: CASSLAQTYEQYF; D: .; size: once; J: TRBJ2-7; V: TRBV5-4
DNA: TGCGCCAGCAGCTTGGGCCAGGGAGGCCCCAGGGGCACAGATACGCAGTATTTT; CDR3: CASSLGQGGPRGTDTQYF; D: .; size: .; J: TRBJ2-3; V: TRBV5-1
DNA: TGTGCCAGCACCAAATCCCTTGGGACAGGGCAGTACGAGCAGTACTTC; CDR3: CASTKSLGTGQYEQYF; D: TRBD1; size: .; J: TRBJ2-7; V: TRBV2
DNA: TGTGCCAGCAGGCCCGACAGGAGAAACACTGAAGCTTTCTTT; CDR3: CASRPDRRNTEAFF; D: .; size: .; J: TRBJ1-1; V: TRBV28
DNA: TGCGCCAGCAGCTTGGTCCAGGGAGGAACCGGGGAGCTGTTTTTT; CDR3: CASSLVQGGTGELFF; D: .; size: .; J: TRBJ2-2; V: TRBV5-1
DNA: TGTGCCAGCAGTGAAGACAACTACAGGGGGCAGCCCCAGCATTTT; CDR3: CASSEDNYRGQPQHF; D: TRBD1; size: few; J: TRBJ1-5; V: TRBV6-1
DNA: TGTGCCAGCAAAGAGGGACAGGGTTACGAGCAGTACTTC; CDR3: CASKEGQGYEQYF; D: TRBD1; size: .; J: TRBJ2-7; V: TRBV13
DNA: TGTGCCATCAGTGTGGCAGGGGGTCGGTCACCCCTCCACTTT; CDR3: CAISVAGGRSPLHF; D: TRBD1; size: .; J: TRBJ1-6; V: TRBV10-3
DNA: TGTGCCAGCTCACCCCCATCGGGAACAACTAATGAAAAACTGTTTTTT; CDR3: CASSPPSGTTNEKLFF; D: .; size: .; J: TRBJ1-4; V: TRBV18
DNA: TGTGCCAGCAGCTTAGCTAGCCGCGCACCAGATACGCAGTATTTT; CDR3: CASSLASRAPDTQYF; D: .; size: .; J: TRBJ2-3; V: TRBV11-2
DNA: TGTGCCAGCAGCTTATCAACCCAACTCAGGGCCACTAGCACAGATACGCAGTATTTT; CDR3: CASSLSTQLRATSTDTQYF; D: .; size: .; J: TRBJ2-3; V: TRBV7-2
DNA: TGTGCCAGCAGCCAGGCCAGCTCCTACGAGCAGTACTTC; CDR3: CASSQASSYEQYF; D: .; size: once; J: TRBJ2-7; V: TRBV7-9
DNA: TGTGCCAGCATCTTGCTAGCGGGGGTAAACACCGGGGAGCTGTTTTTT; CDR3: CASILLAGVNTGELFF; D: TRBD2; size: few; J: TRBJ2-2; V: TRBV2
DNA: TGTGCCAGCAGTTCCATAGGGACAGGCCGCTCCTACGAGCAGTACTTC; CDR3: CASSSIGTGRSYEQYF; D: TRBD1; size: .; J: TRBJ2-7; V: TRBV27
DNA: TGTGCCAGCAGCTTGACGAAGAAAGGGGGATTAAATCAGCCCCAGCATTTT; CDR3: CASSLTKKGGLNQPQHF; D: .; size: .; J: TRBJ1-5; V: TRBV5-6
DNA: TGTGCCAGCAGCCAAGGTGGCTCGTACAATGAGCAGTTCTTC; CDR3: CASSQGGSYNEQFF; D: .; size: once; J: TRBJ2-1; V: TRBV4-2
DNA: TGCGCCAGCAGCCAAGAGGATGTTGGACAGGGCTACGAGCAGTACTTC; CDR3: CASSQEDVGQGYEQYF; D: TRBD1; size: .; J: TRBJ2-7; V: TRBV4-3
DNA: TGTGCCAGCAGCGTCGGAGAGGCAACTAATGAAAAACTGTTTTTT; CDR3: CASSVGEATNEKLFF; D: .; size: .; J: TRBJ1-4; V: TRBV9
DNA: TGTGCCAGCAGCCAAGACGCAGGGAATCTAGATTCACCCCTCCACTTT; CDR3: CASSQDAGNLDSPLHF; D: .; size: .; J: TRBJ1-6; V: TRBV4-2
DNA: TGCGCCAGCAGGTCCCAAGCGGGGGCAGGGGAGACCCAGTACTTC; CDR3: CASRSQAGAGETQYF; D: TRBD2; size: .; J: TRBJ2-5; V: TRBV5-1
DNA: TGTGCCAGCAGCTTGGTTCCTAGCGGGGGCGGTCTGGATACGCAGTATTTT; CDR3: CASSLVPSGGGLDTQYF; D: TRBD2; size: .; J: TRBJ2-3; V: TRBV11-1
DNA: TGCAGCGCTACAGGGGTGAACACCGGGGAGCTGTTTTTT; CDR3: CSATGVNTGELFF; D: TRBD1; size: .; J: TRBJ2-2; V: TRBV29-1
DNA: TGTGCCAGCACCCTTCCACTCTCCGAGCAGTACTTC; CDR3: CASTLPLSEQYF; D: .; size: .; J: TRBJ2-7; V: TRBV2